Each of the 18 T cell receptor beta chains below was sequenced from the same sample in a study of persistence of HIV-infected CD4 T cells. An overlapping HIV-1 Gag peptide pool stimulated these cells at 0.95 to 1 ug/peptide/mL. Sorting selected CD4+ T cells upregulating both CD40 ligand and CD69. This was the immunoSEQ version 4 assay in survey mode. Sequencing was performed with immunoSEQ multiplex PCR; in TCRdb, only in-frame clones are kept and a portion is missing. The sample holds tens of thousands of clones; less than 85% are singletons and the top ten take approximately 1.7%. Their specific antigens are unknown. Source: CD4+ T cells sorted from PBMCs after approximately 18-hour stimulation, taken from a patient who received antiretroviral therapy. Receptors were obtained from an adult man with HIV who was CMV-seropositive.

This chain connects TRBV5-1 to TRBJ2-2, with 12 bases that match TRBD2. V lost 2 bases to trimming and J lost 4 bases; unmatched junction nucleotides: 6. Per the germline V gene, CDR1 is SGHRS and CDR2 is YFSETQ. The CDR3 sequence is 17 residues long. CDR3 sequence reads: CASSFLAGGPVTGELFF. The CDR3 DNA is TGCGCCAGCAGCTTCCTAGCGGGGGGGCCGGTCACCGGGGAGCTGTTTTTT.

This chain connects TRBV18 to TRBJ2-1; the D gene is possibly TRBD1 (5 bases). Germline CDR1 reads KGHSH; CDR2 reads LQKENI. This CDR3 has 20 residues. V lost 2 bases to trimming and J lost 3 bases, with 26 bases between them. CDR3 coding DNA: TGTGCCAGCTCACCAGCAAAAGACAGCTCCCAAAATATGTTCTACAATGAGCAGTTCTTC. It yields the protein CASSPAKDSSQNMFYNEQFF.

Only a few counts were recorded for this clone. CDR3 DNA sequence: TGCGCCAGCAGTACTGGACTGGGGTATGGCTACACCTTC. It is translated as CASSTGLGYGYTF. The gene calls are TRBV5-1 and TRBJ1-2; D not certain. Trimming cost V 5 bases and J 5 bases, with 13 bases left between them. The germline V gene encodes CDR1 SGHRS and CDR2 YFSETQ. The CDR3 covers 13 residues.

This clone appeared once. For the CDR3, the DNA is TGTGCCAGCTCGCCGGACAGGGGGAGGACTGAAGCTTTCTTT. Translating it yields CASSPDRGRTEAFF. The chain joins TRBV18 to TRBJ1-1; 10 bases are a match to TRBD1. V shed 6 bases and J 5 bases; nucleotides not matched to a gene: 6. This CDR3 region has 14 residues. Per the germline V gene, CDR1 is KGHSH and CDR2 is LQKENI.

The rearrangement links TRBV6-4 to TRBJ2-2; D is possibly TRBD1 (6 bases). Trimming removed 2 bases from V and 6 bases from J, with 10 bases in between. The CDR3 loop spans 14 amino acids. Germline values: CDR1 MRHNA, CDR2 SNTAGT. The CDR3 loop reads CASSDRAGAGELFF. The CDR3 bases are TGTGCCAGCAGTGACCGGGCAGGGGCCGGGGAGCTGTTTTTT.

V and J are TRBV23-1 and TRBJ1-2; 8 bases are shared with TRBD1. TRBV23-1 is recorded as an ORF, its role being uncertain. The CDR3 has 13 amino acids. Trimming took 7 bases from V and 5 from J; bases not matched to a gene: 6. CDR3 amino acids: CASISGQVYGYTF. The CDR3 coding sequence is TGCGCCAGCATATCGGGACAGGTATATGGCTACACCTTC.

The rearrangement uses TRBV7-3 and TRBJ1-4; 7 bases line up with TRBD1. The CDR3 is made up of 15 amino acids. The germline gives CDR1 SGHTA, CDR2 FQGTGA. The junction had 3 bases not matched to a gene; V was cut back by 5 bases and J by 0 bases. In DNA form, the CDR3 reads TGTGCCAGCAGCCGGGACAGCGCAACTAATGAAAAACTGTTTTTT. Its protein product is CASSRDSATNEKLFF.

This chain connects TRBV2 to TRBJ1-1, with D uncertain. The CDR3 is 12 amino acids. Looked up from germline, CDR1 is SNHLY and CDR2 is FYNNEI. Trimming pared 6 bases from V and 5 bases from J, leaving 10 bases between. CDR3 sequence (DNA): TGTGCCAGCAGAAGGGTTGCTACTGAAGCTTTCTTT. Translation gives CASRRVATEAFF.

This clone showed up just once. The rearrangement joins TRBV5-6 to TRBJ2-2, with D maybe TRBD1 (5 bases). V was clipped by 4 bases and J by 0 bases, with 13 bases between them. The CDR3 has 16 residues. Germline V gene data show CDR1 as SGHDT and CDR2 as YYEEEE. The CDR3 loop is CASSRTFRANTGELFF. In DNA, the CDR3 is TGTGCCAGCAGCCGGACATTTCGGGCGAACACCGGGGAGCTGTTTTTT.

The chain joins TRBV28 to TRBJ1-2; 9 bases line up with TRBD1. CDR3 size: 17 residues. The V gene's germline CDR1 is MDHEN and CDR2 SYDVKM. V lost 3 bases to trimming and J lost 5 bases; unmatched junction nucleotides: 13. Written as DNA, the CDR3 is TGTGCCAGCAGTTTTACCGCACAGGGGGCGACGGGTTATGGCTACACCTTC. It encodes CASSFTAQGATGYGYTF.

The rearrangement joins TRBV29-1 to TRBJ1-3; D unclear. Trimming took off 1 base at V and 3 bases at J, with 16 bases between the two ends. Germline V CDR1 and CDR2: SQVTM, ANQGSEA. The CDR3 extends over 16 amino acids. Here the CDR3 reads CSVEGTGGGYGNTIYF. CDR3 in DNA: TGCAGCGTTGAAGGAACGGGCGGCGGGTATGGAAACACCATATATTTT.

The rearrangement joins TRBV7-3 to TRBJ2-5, with TRBD2 matching 8 bases. The V segment lost 5 bases and the J segment 1 base; nucleotides outside the gene matches: 0. The CDR3 has 13 amino acids. Germline V gene sequence: CDR1 SGHTA, CDR2 FQGTGA. CDR3 region: CASSRGGQETQYF. CDR3 nucleotide sequence: TGTGCCAGCAGCCGGGGGGGCCAAGAGACCCAGTACTTC.

A few counts support this clone. V usage is TRBV10-1 and J usage is TRBJ2-2; 13 positions agree with TRBD2. The CDR3 spans 15 residues. With 6 bases clipped from V and 6 bases from J, the junction kept 4 bases outside the gene matches. Per the germline V gene, CDR1 is WNHNN and CDR2 is SYGVQD (reference sequence). The CDR3 region has the DNA TGCGCCAGCAGGGCCGGACTAGCGGGGGCCGGGGAGCTGTTTTTT. It yields the protein CASRAGLAGAGELFF.

This chain uses TRBV5-5 with TRBJ2-7; 8 bases fit TRBD2. The germline gives CDR1 SGHKS, CDR2 YYEKEE (reference sequence). The CDR3 has 14 residues. V lost 4 bases and J lost 3; bases outside the gene matches: 6. The CDR3 reads CASSRTSNRYEQYF. CDR3 sequence (DNA): TGTGCCAGCAGCCGGACTAGCAATCGCTACGAGCAGTACTTC.

The chain joins TRBV5-1 to TRBJ2-7, with 8 positions matching TRBD2. CDR3 length: 15 residues. Germline loops: CDR1 SGHRS, CDR2 YFSETQ. V lost 5 bases to trimming and J lost 3 bases; unmatched junction nucleotides: 10. CDR3 sequence reads: CASSSTSGRIYEQYF. The DNA of the CDR3 is TGCGCCAGCAGTAGCACTAGCGGTCGAATCTACGAGCAGTACTTC.

J is TRBJ2-7 and V is TRBV28; D might be TRBD1 or TRBD2, each matching 5 bases. Germline values: CDR1 MDHEN, CDR2 SYDVKM. This CDR3 is built from 12 residues. Trimming shortened V by 7 bases and J by 4 bases, and 11 bases separated the two germline ends. In DNA form, the CDR3 reads TGTGCCAGCACCATTGAGGGGTACGAGCAGTACTTC. Translating gives CASTIEGYEQYF. The full variable domain, in which reference TRBV28 and TRBJ2-7 provide the parts outside the CDR3, is DVKVTQSSRYLVKRTGEKVFLECVQDMDHENMFWYRQDPGLGLRLIYFSYDVKMKEKGDIPEGYSVSREKKERFSLILESASTNQTSMYLCASTIEGYEQYFGPGTRLTVT.

This clone was recorded a few times. The chain uses TRBV6-6 and TRBJ1-3; D remains unclear. V lost 11 bases to trimming and J lost 7 bases, with 9 bases between them. The CDR3 sequence is 10 residues long. Germline V CDR1 and CDR2: MNHNY, SVGAGI (reference sequence). DNA of the CDR3: TGTGCCTCTTTCGACAACACCATATATTTT. Encoded protein: CASFDNTIYF.

The chain is built from TRBV5-1 and TRBJ1-1, with D perhaps TRBD1 (5 bases). V lost 1 base to trimming and J lost 1 base, with 11 bases between them. Per germline, CDR1 SGHRS and CDR2 YFSETQ. The length of the CDR3 is 15 residues. This chain's CDR3 is CASSLPRVGNTEAFF. DNA of the CDR3: TGCGCCAGCAGCTTGCCCAGGGTCGGGAACACTGAAGCTTTCTTT.